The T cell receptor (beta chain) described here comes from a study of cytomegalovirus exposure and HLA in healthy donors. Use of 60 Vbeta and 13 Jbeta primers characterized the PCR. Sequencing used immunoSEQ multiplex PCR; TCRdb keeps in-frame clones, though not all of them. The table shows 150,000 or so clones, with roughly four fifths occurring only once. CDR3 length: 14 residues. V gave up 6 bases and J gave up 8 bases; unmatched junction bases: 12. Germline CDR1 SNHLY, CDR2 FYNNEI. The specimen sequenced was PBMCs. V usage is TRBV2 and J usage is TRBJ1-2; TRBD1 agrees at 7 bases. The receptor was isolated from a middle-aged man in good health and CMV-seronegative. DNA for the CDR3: TGTGCCAGCAGGGACAGGACAGGAGTCTCCGGCTACACCTTC. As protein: CASRDRTGVSGYTF.